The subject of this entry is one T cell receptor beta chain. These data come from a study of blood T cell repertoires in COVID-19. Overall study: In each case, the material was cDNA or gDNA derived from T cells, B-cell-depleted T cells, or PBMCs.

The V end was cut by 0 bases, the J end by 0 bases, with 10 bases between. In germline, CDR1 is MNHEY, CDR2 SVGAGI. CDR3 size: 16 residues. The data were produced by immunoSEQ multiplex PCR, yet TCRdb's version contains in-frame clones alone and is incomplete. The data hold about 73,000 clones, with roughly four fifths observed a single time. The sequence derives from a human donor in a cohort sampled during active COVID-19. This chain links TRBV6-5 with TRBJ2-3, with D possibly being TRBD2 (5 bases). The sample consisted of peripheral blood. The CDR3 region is CASSYSSGRSTDTQYF. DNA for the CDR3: TGTGCCAGCAGTTACTCGTCGGGGAGAAGCACAGATACGCAGTATTTT.